This T cell receptor (beta chain) is drawn from a study of regulatory T cells in long-lasting Graves disease. As for time point: newly diagnosed GD, antithyroid drugs for less than 3 months. The TCR library used RNA extracted from PBMCs. Germline CDR1 SGHTA, CDR2 FQGNSA. V was pared by 1 base and J by 6 bases, with 10 bases of the junction left unmatched. This CDR3 has 16 amino acids. The authors built TCR beta libraries using iRepertoire HTBI primers and Arm-PCR of CDR3 regions. TCRdb called the multiplex PCR reads again in MiXCR, with one record for every CDR3 protein. This table has about 360,000 distinct CDR3 sequences, about 16% appearing once. About this clonotype: No antigen is known for it.

Findings and caveats of the study: The small sample size may have reduced accuracy.

The same specimen was also included in a second study, on T cells in Graves' hyperthyroidism and ophthalmopathy. That publication notes: Using the HTBI primer set, a first-round RT-PCR was run on the TCR CDR3.

This clonotype was sampled from a young woman with Graves disease. The chain has TRBV7-2 and TRBJ1-1; 8 positions agree with TRBD1. The sample was peripheral blood mononuclear cells (PBMCs), taken at new diagnosis, from a patient treated with antithyroid drugs. This CDR3 is CASSLGTGRARAEAFF. In DNA, the CDR3 is TGTGCCAGCAGCTTAGGGACAGGGAGAGCCAGAGCTGAAGCTTTCTTT.